The T cell receptor (beta chain) under discussion was sequenced for a study of T cells in Graves' hyperthyroidism and ophthalmopathy. Amplified TCR beta CDR3 regions came from RNA transcripts. The primer set for the first-round RT-PCR of the TCR CDR3 was HTBI. TCRdb re-derived calls from the multiplex PCR reads in MiXCR, one entry per CDR3 protein. This sample has some 420,000 distinct CDR3 sequences; approximately 15% occur once, and the top ten carry about 5%. This clonotype was seen more than once but under ten times. In making diagnoses, clinical symptoms, serum thyroxine and TRAb, thyroid ultrasound and orbital computed tomography were all used. The CDR3 contains 14 residues. In germline, CDR1 is GTSNPN, CDR2 SVGIG (reference sequence). Deletions cut 3 bases from V and 7 bases from J, with 15 bases between.

The TCR was taken from a woman in her late teens or twenties with Graves' hyperthyroidism. This sequence joins TRBV30 and TRBJ1-4; weak D call: TRBD1 (6 bases). The sample taken for sequencing was blood. The chain's CDR3 is CAWSPRGGGEKLFF. DNA of the CDR3: TGTGCCTGGAGCCCCCGGGGGGGCGGTGAAAAACTGTTTTTT.